This paragraph covers one T cell receptor beta chain sequence. A few counts support this clonotype. The antigen this receptor binds is unknown. No base-level quality is on record; no much larger clone is a single base apart. The data were obtained in a study of patients and donors after allogeneic stem cell transplantation (dated by TCRdb to 2019 to 2021). Receptors were amplified or captured by RT-PCR. The sequencer was a NextSeq 550. TCRdb reanalyzed the raw reads on its own, using fastp at Q25 for trimming and MiXCR for clone calling, and kept in-frame beta chains. Rows matching on CDR3 protein sequence are summarized as one entry with the most common DNA and genes. This sample lists approximately 430,000 distinct CDR3 sequences; approximately 16% were detected once. The top ten clonotypes cover around 6.8% of the sample. Sequencing used blood, either unsorted or a sorted T cell fraction (not recorded which). The TCR comes from a human donor who was either an allogeneic HSCT recipient or a stem cell or donor lymphocyte infusion donor (not recorded which). It is not recorded whose cells these are; they may come from a transplant donor.

The CDR3 amino acid sequence is: CASTRQVGNSPLHF. The nucleotide sequence reads as follows: TGTGCCAGCACCCGACAGGTCGGCAATTCACCCCTCCACTTT. This sequence uses TRBV3-1 and TRBJ1-6; TRBD1 is perhaps the D gene, given 6 matching bases. The CDR3 holds 14 amino acids from the cysteine to the phenylalanine. Solely the CDR3 DNA is kept, with 42 bases framed from the first base. In the germline V gene (reference sequence), CDR1 corresponds to LGHDT and CDR2 to YNNKEL. V is clipped by 7 bases and J by 7 bases, and the sequence between their germline boundaries is 14 bases long.